This T cell receptor beta chain was retrieved from a study of cytomegalovirus exposure and HLA in healthy donors (dated by TCRdb to between 2016 and 2019). Notes on the research overall: In an earlier analysis of some 550 of the donors, approximately 260 Gb of sequence data and 100 million or so unique TCR beta sequences from about 190 million T cells were reported. In a later analysis, previously published TCR beta repertoires from 600 to 850 donors were re-analyzed and high-resolution HLA genotyping was added so that TCR occurrence patterns could be studied. An earlier analysis of some 600 of the donors applied high-throughput TCR beta sequencing to assess whether each TCR beta V gene segment acted as functional or pseudogenic. The study aimed to test whether cataloging public T cell receptors could reveal signatures of past pathogen exposure. The number of donors typed differed by locus, with about 629-640 for A, B, C, DRB1 and DQB1, around 560 for DQA1, approximately 570 for DPA1, and around 460 for DPB1. On average, approximately 250,000 unique TCR beta nucleotide sequences were sequenced per donor among a few hundred genotyped donors of the cohort, with roughly 19% of those sequences being non-productive. The genetic ancestry cluster associated with self-reported Caucasian donors included 81% of the 398 genotyped donors. Donor age, sex, ethnicity and CMV serostatus were compiled alongside the repertoire data. The T cell repertoires of 670 or so subjects were profiled by immunosequencing and related to cytomegalovirus serostatus. Class I and class II HLA loci were covered by the typing at four-digit resolution. About five DR-DQ haplotypes were handled as single units for association and clustering because linkage in the cohort was strong. Approximately 300 gigabases of sequencing data and roughly 81 million unique TCR sequences made up an early release that covered several hundred HLA-typed donors. The study combined high-throughput TCR immunosequencing, statistical association of individual TCRs with disease status, and machine learning to predict cytomegalovirus infection status. In the later analysis, no new phenotypic data were used to find candidate immune exposures; instead, reliance was placed on TCR beta sequences and their occurrence across donors. Every discovery cohort repertoire had been produced on one sequencing platform. Besides the first cohort of 666 subjects, a separate validation cohort made up of about 120 different subjects was used. In a later genetic analysis, genome-wide SNP genotypes for about 60% of the 666 donors were used, and that subset was treated as a discovery cohort. General findings and caveats noted by the study authors: Roughly 15 rarely observed V segments, including chromosome 9 orphons, were excluded from the earlier analysis of several hundred of the donors because counts were too low. At a false discovery rate of 0.05, a later analysis linked around 17,000 TCR beta sequences to specific HLA alleles. The study gave a list of 150 to 200 TCR beta chains associated with cytomegalovirus. A later analysis reported that several top co-occurrence clusters appeared linked to parvovirus B19, influenza, CMV and Epstein-Barr virus. A group of highly shared sequence variants was considered likely to be a technical artifact of the sequencing pipeline. The classifier was reported to diagnose cytomegalovirus status with high specificity and sensitivity in both the original and validation cohorts. In a later analysis, HLA-associated TCR beta chains showed more clonal expansion and lower generation probabilities than non-associated chains that were equally common. Presence/absence analyses assumed roughly uniform sequencing depth across donors, an assumption that may not hold. A further reported finding was that TCR beta sequences accurately predicted the HLA-A and HLA-B alleles for most subjects in the first cohort. Only TCR beta chains were sequenced in this cohort, and the absence of alpha or paired-chain data limited detectable features. Compared with the roughly 720-donor mean, donors in an Asian-associated ancestry cluster had fewer N-insertions in productive TCRs, according to a later genetic analysis. Immune exposure information for the cohort was limited to CMV serostatus. When HLA alleles, especially DR and DQ, strongly co-occurred, attributing TCR associations to individual alleles was difficult. A later analysis found that TCR association rates varied across HLA loci, with DRB1 alleles showing the most associated TCRs and HLA-C alleles the fewest. The authors suggested that the approach could potentially be generalized to other disease states and immunological phenotypes. In vitro tests confirmed that a few of the cytomegalovirus-associated TCR beta chains recognize cytomegalovirus antigens. Because some donors lacked HLA typing at each locus, the association tests relied only on the typed subset. While some public TCRs were present in many individuals, most TCR sequences turned up only very rarely across donors. In an earlier analysis of approximately 590 of the donors, most TCR beta V segments appeared in productive rearrangements about 87% or about 30% of the time, broadly matching IMGT annotations. Some IMGT-functional V segments, including TRBV6-2 and TRBV6-3, could not be distinguished by the 87-base-pair reads and were therefore excluded. Linkage disequilibrium might explain the correlated functional status among segregating V segments, but an unknown experimental factor could not be ruled out. V-gene and J-gene trimming of TCR beta chains was associated with a missense DCLRE1C variant in a later genetic analysis, and the association was replicated in an independent cohort. In a later analysis, most CMV-associated TCR beta chains were found to appear HLA-restricted, with HLA associations seemingly driven largely by CMV exposure.

Receptor amplification or capture employed the immunoSEQ multiplex PCR assay. For the multiplex PCR, a mixture combining 60 forward primers for TCR Vbeta segments and 13 reverse primers for TCR Jbeta segments was used. The CDR3 region of rearranged TCR beta genes was amplified from genomic DNA by a multiplex PCR assay. On the Illumina HiSeq System, the amplified TCR beta libraries were sequenced as 87-base-pair reads. The paper's processing steps were these. A later analysis tallied around 80 million unique TCR beta chains across the 666 repertoires, and some 12 million of those chains were shared by two or more donors. Raw reads were error-corrected and collapsed into unique sequences by a nearest-neighbor algorithm in which closely related sequences were merged to remove PCR and sequencing errors. Alignment of CDR3 sequences to IMGT reference sequences was used to assign V, D and J gene segments. Each retained sequence needed at least a six-nucleotide match to both a V gene segment and a J gene segment. Rearrangements were classified as productive when the CDR3 lacked stop codons and remained in frame with V and J, and all other rearrangements were classified as non-productive. CDR3 was defined according to IMGT convention as the region running from the second conserved V-encoded cysteine to the conserved J-encoded phenylalanine. Sequences without an unambiguous match to a single V gene segment were excluded from the earlier analysis of 587 of the donors. An earlier analysis of fewer than 750 of the donors called V segments functional above 56.7% productive rearrangements and segregating when the between-donor standard deviation exceeded 5%. A statistical classification framework was built for diagnosing cytomegalovirus status from the catalog of TCR beta chain sequences. A later analysis assigned V and J genes by comparing TCR nucleotide sequences with IMGT/GENE-DB human TR gene sequences. In a later analysis, CDR3 sequences and most-parsimonious VDJ recombination scenarios were assigned using the TCRdist pipeline. In a later analysis, each TCR beta chain was defined by its CDR3 amino acid sequence together with its V-gene family, and reads lacking a unique V-gene family were excluded. As a way to deal with suspected cross-contamination and a sequencing artifact, a later analysis dropped roughly 620 nucleotide sequences that were highly shared and had low generation probability. In a later analysis, a clonal expansion index was calculated for each public chain from normalized within-repertoire ranks of inferred template counts. In a later analysis, generation probabilities were computed with a VDJ recombination model fitted to out-of-frame rearrangements, and the resulting probabilities were checked against IGoR. A later analysis scored TCR-TCR, TCR-HLA and TCR-CMV co-occurrence with hypergeometric tests, applying a repertoire-size bias correction to TCR pairs. False discovery rates were estimated in a later analysis by permuting HLA or CMV assignments 20 times. In a later analysis, co-occurring TCRs were grouped using DBSCAN, with TCRdist sequence similarity added in when clustering inside HLA-allele-positive subsets. Repertoires with fewer than 30,000 or more than 120,000 public chains, plus five repertoires with anomalous nucleotide sharing, were excluded from co-occurrence clustering. As stored in TCRdb, this immuneACCESS dataset retains in-frame rearrangements with V and J assigned. A fraction of the clones does not appear; measured against another copy, unresolved V genes explain less than half of the discrepancy, and the remainder lacks a known reason. The V and J calls and clone size were taken over from that table, and D and trimming were inferred from the DNA. This sample holds fewer than 200,000 clones; 70% to 90% were observed only once. 2% to 2.5% of the sample is in the top ten clones.

The cohort was made up of roughly 670 healthy bone marrow donors. At the time of sampling, all cohort members were nominally healthy, though unrecorded immune exposures were likely present. The donor tested CMV seronegative, placing the donor among the approximately 360 seronegative members of the cohort. Every donor gave a peripheral blood sample, and the peripheral blood mononuclear cells from that sample were used for TCR beta sequencing. Genomic DNA was extracted from the blood cell samples with the Qiagen DNeasy Blood Extraction Kit. Concerning this clone itself: Its antigen remains unidentified. No base quality information exists; no much larger clone differs at one position.

The CDR3 measures 15 amino acids from cysteine to phenylalanine. Only CDR3 DNA is held: 45 bases, read in frame from base 1. Trimming takes 6 bases off V and 0 bases off J; junction bases not matched to a gene: 6. From the germline V gene (reference sequence), CDR1 is MNHEY and CDR2 is SMNVEV. The V and J segments used are TRBV27 and TRBJ2-7; 9 bases in the junction line up with TRBD2. Material for sequencing was PBMCs. The sequence was obtained from a woman aged 25-40 years in good health and CMV-seronegative. The sequence in DNA is TGTGCCAGCAGCCCGACTAGCGGTAGCTCCTACGAGCAGTACTTC. This yields the protein CASSPTSGSSYEQYF.